This T cell receptor (beta chain) originates from a study of OX40 agonist ivuxolimab in advanced cancers. This table comes from immunoSEQ multiplex PCR, and its TCRdb copy is limited to in-frame clones, with some not included. The table lists tens of thousands of clones, around 86% of them singletons. Study-wide points: A proportion of nonresponders additionally exhibited low normalized T-cell clonal expansion.

Remarks on this clone: Its antigen is not known.

V lost 4 bases and J lost 11, with 15 bases in between. The CDR3 covers 12 residues. The germline CDR1 and CDR2 sequences are SGHDT and YYEEEE. V and J are TRBV5-6 and TRBJ1-1, with D perhaps matching TRBD1 (5 bases). Specimen: CD4+ or CD8+ T cells sorted from blood, collected in a trial of the OX40 agonist ivuxolimab. The sequence derives from an adult with an advanced solid tumor such as melanoma, head and neck, liver or kidney cancer. The CDR3 bases are TGTGCCAGCAGCACCCAAGGGGTACGGGCTTTCTTT. Protein product: CASSTQGVRAFF.